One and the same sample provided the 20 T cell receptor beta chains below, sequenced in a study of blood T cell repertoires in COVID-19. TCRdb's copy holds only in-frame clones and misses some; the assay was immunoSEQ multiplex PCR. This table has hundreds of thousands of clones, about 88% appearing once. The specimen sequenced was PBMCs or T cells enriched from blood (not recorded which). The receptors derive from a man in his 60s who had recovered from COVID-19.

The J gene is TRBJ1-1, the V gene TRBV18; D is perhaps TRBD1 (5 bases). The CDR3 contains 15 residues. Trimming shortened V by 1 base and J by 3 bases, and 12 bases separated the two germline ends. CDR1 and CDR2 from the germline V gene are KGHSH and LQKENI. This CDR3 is CASSPLKGLDTEAFF. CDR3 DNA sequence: TGTGCCAGCTCACCACTGAAGGGGCTCGACACTGAAGCTTTCTTT.

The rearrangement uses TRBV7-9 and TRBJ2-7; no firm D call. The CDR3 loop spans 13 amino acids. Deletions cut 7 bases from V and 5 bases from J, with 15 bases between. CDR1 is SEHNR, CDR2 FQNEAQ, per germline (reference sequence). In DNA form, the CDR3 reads TGTGCCAGCACCCTGATGCGGAATCACGAGCAGTACTTC. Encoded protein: CASTLMRNHEQYF.

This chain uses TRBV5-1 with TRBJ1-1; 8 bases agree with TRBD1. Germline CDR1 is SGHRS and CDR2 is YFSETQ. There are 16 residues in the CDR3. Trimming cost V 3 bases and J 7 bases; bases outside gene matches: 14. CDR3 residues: CASSSKPTGVIGEAFF. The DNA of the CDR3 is TGCGCCAGCAGCTCGAAACCGACAGGGGTAATTGGTGAAGCTTTCTTT.

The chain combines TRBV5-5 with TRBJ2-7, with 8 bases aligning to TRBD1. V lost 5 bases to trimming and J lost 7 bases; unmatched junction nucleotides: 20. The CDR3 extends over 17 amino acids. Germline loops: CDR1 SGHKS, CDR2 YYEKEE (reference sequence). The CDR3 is CASRHPDPGQDYGEQYF. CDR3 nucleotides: TGTGCCAGCAGACACCCGGACCCGGGACAGGACTATGGGGAGCAGTACTTC.

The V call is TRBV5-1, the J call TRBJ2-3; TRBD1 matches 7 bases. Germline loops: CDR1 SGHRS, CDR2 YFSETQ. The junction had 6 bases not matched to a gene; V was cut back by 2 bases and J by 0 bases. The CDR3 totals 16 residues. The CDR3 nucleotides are TGCGCCAGCAGCTTACAGGGGTCTTTTAGCACAGATACGCAGTATTTT. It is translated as CASSLQGSFSTDTQYF.

In DNA, the CDR3 is TGTGCCAGCAGCCTGGACAACCCCGTCACAGATACGCAGTATTTT. Protein: CASSLDNPVTDTQYF. This chain joins TRBV5-4 and TRBJ2-3; possible D gene TRBD1, 5 bases. With 4 bases removed from V and 2 bases from J, the gap between germline ends came to 14 bases. Per germline, CDR1 SGHNT and CDR2 YYREEE (reference sequence). The length of the CDR3 is 15 residues.

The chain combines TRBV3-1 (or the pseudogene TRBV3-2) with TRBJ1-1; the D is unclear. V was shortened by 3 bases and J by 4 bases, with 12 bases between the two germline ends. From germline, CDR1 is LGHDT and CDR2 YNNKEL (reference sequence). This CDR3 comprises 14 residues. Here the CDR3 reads CASSHAGSPTEAFF. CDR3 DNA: TGTGCCAGCAGCCATGCCGGGTCGCCCACTGAAGCTTTCTTT.

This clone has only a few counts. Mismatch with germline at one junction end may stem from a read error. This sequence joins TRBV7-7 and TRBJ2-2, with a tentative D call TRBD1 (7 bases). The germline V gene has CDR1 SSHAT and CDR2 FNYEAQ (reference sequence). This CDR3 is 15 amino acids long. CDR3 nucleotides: TGTGCTAGCAGCCCCGTGGAGGGGGCAGCCGGGGAGCTGTTTTTT. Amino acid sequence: CASSPVEGAAGELFF.

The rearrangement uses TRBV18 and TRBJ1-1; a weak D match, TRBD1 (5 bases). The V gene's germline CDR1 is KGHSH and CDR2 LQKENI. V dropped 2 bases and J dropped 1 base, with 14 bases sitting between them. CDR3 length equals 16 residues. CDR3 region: CASSPIEKTENTEAFF. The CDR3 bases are TGTGCCAGCTCACCAATCGAGAAGACAGAGAACACTGAAGCTTTCTTT.

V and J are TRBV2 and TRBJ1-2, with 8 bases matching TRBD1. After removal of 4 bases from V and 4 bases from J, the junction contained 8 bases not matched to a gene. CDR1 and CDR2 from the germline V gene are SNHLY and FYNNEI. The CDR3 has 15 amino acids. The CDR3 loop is CASSAYGQGPYGYTF. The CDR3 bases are TGTGCCAGCAGTGCATACGGACAGGGCCCCTATGGCTACACCTTC. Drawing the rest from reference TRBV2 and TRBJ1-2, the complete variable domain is EPEVTQTPSHQVTQMGQEVILRCVPISNHLYFYWYRQILGQKVEFLVSFYNNEISEKSEIFDDQFSVERPDGSNFTLKIRSTKLEDSAMYFCASSAYGQGPYGYTFGSGTRLTVV.

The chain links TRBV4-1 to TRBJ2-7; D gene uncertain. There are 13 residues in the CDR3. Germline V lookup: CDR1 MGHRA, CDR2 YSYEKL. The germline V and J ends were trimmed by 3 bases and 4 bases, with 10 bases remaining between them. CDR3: CASSQTPGYEQYF. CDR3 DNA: TGCGCCAGCAGCCAGACACCCGGTTACGAGCAGTACTTC.

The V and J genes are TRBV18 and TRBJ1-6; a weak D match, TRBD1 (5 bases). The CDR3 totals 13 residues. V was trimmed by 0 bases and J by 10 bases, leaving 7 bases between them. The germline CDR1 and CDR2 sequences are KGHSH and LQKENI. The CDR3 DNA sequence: TGTGCCAGCTCACCACCGCGGGACTCACCCCTCCACTTT. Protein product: CASSPPRDSPLHF.

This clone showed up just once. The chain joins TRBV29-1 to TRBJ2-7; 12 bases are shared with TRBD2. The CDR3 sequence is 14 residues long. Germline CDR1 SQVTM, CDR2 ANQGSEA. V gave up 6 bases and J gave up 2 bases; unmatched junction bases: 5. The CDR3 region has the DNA TGCAGCGTAGAGACTAGCGGGGGAGCCTACGAGCAGTACTTC. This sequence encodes CSVETSGGAYEQYF.

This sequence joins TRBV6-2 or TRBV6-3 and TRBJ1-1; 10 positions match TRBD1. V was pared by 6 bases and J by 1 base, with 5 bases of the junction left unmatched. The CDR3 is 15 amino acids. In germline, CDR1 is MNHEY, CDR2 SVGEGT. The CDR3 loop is CASSPGQGWNTEAFF. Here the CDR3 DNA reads TGTGCCAGCAGCCCGGGACAGGGGTGGAACACTGAAGCTTTCTTT.

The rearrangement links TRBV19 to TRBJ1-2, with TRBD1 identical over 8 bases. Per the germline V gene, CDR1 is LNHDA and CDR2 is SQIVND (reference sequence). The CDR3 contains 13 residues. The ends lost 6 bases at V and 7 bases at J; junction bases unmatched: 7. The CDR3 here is CASRVAGGFGYTF. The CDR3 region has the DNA TGTGCCAGTAGAGTGGCAGGGGGCTTTGGCTACACCTTC.

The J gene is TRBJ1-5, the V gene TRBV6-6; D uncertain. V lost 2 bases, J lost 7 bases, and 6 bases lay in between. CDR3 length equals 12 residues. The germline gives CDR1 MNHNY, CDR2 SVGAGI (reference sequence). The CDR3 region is CASSYLPQPQHF. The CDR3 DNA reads TGTGCCAGCAGTTACCTCCCCCAGCCCCAGCATTTT.

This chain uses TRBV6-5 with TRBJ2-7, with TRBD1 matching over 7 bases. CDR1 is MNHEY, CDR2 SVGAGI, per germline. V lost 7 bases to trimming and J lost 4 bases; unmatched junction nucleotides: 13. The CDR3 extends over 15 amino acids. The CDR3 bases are TGTGCCAGCAATCACAGGGGCGGGTTGCAGTACGAGCAGTACTTC. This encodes CASNHRGGLQYEQYF.

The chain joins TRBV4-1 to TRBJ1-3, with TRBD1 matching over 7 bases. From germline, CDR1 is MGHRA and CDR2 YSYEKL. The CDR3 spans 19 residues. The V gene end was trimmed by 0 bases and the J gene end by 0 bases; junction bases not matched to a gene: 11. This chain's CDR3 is CASSQDQRQGAGSGNTIYF. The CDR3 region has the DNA TGCGCCAGCAGCCAAGATCAACGACAGGGAGCTGGCTCTGGAAACACCATATATTTT.

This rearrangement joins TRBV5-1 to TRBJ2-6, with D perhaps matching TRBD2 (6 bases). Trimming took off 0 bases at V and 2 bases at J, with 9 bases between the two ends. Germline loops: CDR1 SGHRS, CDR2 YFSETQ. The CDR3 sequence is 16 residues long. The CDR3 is CASSLVGGAGANVLTF. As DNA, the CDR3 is TGCGCCAGCAGCTTGGTCGGGGGAGCTGGGGCCAACGTCCTGACTTTC.

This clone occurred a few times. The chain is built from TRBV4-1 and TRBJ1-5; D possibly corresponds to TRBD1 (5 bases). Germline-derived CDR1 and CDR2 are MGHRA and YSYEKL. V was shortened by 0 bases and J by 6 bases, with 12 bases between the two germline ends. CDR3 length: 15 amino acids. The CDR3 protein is CASSQDPGRGQPQHF. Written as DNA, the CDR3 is TGCGCCAGCAGCCAAGATCCGGGGAGGGGTCAGCCCCAGCATTTT.